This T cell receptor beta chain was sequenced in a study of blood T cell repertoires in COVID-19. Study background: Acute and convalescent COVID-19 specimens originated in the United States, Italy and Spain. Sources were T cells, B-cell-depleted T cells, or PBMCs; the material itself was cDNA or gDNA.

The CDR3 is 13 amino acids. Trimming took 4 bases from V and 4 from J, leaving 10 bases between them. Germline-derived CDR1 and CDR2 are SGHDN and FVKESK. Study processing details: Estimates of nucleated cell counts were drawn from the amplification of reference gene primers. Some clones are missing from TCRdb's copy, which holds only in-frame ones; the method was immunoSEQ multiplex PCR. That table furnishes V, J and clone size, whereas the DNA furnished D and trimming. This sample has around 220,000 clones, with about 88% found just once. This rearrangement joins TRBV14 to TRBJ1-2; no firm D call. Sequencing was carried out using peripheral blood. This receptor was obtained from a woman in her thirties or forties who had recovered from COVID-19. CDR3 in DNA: TGTGCCAGCAGCCCCGGGGATCGCTATGGCTACACCTTC. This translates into CASSPGDRYGYTF.